Presented here are 20 T cell receptor beta chains from one specimen sequenced in a study of T cell changes during pregnancy in multiple sclerosis. Using immunoSEQ multiplex PCR, the repertoire was profiled, and TCRdb retains in-frame clones only, with some absent. This sample yields more than 95,000 clones, of which about 90% are seen a single time; 0.8% to 1% belongs to the top ten. This specimen consisted of peripheral blood, obtained after pregnancy. The receptors come from a female donor with multiple sclerosis, enrolled in a pregnancy study.

The chain links TRBV29-1 to TRBJ2-2; tentative D call: TRBD1 (5 bases). The CDR3 length is 16 residues. The germline gives CDR1 SQVTM, CDR2 ANQGSEA. The V gene lost 6 bases and the J gene lost 0 bases, with 17 bases spanning the gap. The CDR3 DNA sequence: TGCAGCGTGGCCCCCCCCCAGGGCGCGAACACCGGGGAGCTGTTTTTT. Residues: CSVAPPQGANTGELFF.

The V and J genes are TRBV4-1 and TRBJ2-7, with 8 bases identical to TRBD2. V dropped 5 bases and J dropped 3; count of bases not matched to a gene: 15. The CDR3 length is 17 residues. Germline V gene data show CDR1 as MGHRA and CDR2 as YSYEKL. The CDR3 spells CASSVEYERGGVYEQYF. Written as DNA, the CDR3 is TGCGCCAGCAGCGTTGAGTATGAACGGGGGGGCGTCTACGAGCAGTACTTC.

The chain recombines TRBV7-9 with TRBJ2-7; TRBD2 matches 8 bases. Germline V CDR1 and CDR2: SEHNR, FQNEAQ (reference sequence). The ends lost 3 bases at V and 0 bases at J; junction bases unmatched: 7. The CDR3 is made up of 16 amino acids. The CDR3 DNA is TGTGCCAGCAGCTTCACTAGCGGAGGCAGCTCCTACGAGCAGTACTTC. Translated: CASSFTSGGSSYEQYF. The full variable domain, rest sourced from reference TRBV7-9 and TRBJ2-7, is DTGVSQNPRHKITKRGQNVTFRCDPISEHNRLYWYRQTLGQGPEFLTYFQNEAQLEKSRLLSDRFSAERPKGSFSTLEIQRTEQGDSAMYLCASSFTSGGSSYEQYFGPGTRLTVT.

The J gene is TRBJ2-7, the V gene TRBV28, with D possibly being TRBD2 (6 bases). V lost 10 bases to trimming and J lost 0 bases, with 16 bases between them. CDR1 and CDR2 (germline): MDHEN, SYDVKM. CDR3 length equals 14 residues. The CDR3 protein is CATEISGISYEQYF. CDR3 nucleotide sequence: TGTGCCACCGAGATTAGCGGAATCTCCTACGAGCAGTACTTC.

In DNA, the CDR3 is TGTGCCAGTGGGGAGGGAGGGATCACTGAAGCTTTCTTT. This translates into CASGEGGITEAFF. The J gene is TRBJ1-1, the V gene TRBV2; D gene uncertain. Looked up from germline, CDR1 is SNHLY and CDR2 is FYNNEI. Trimming removed 9 bases at V and 4 bases at J, with 15 bases between. The CDR3 runs to 13 residues. The full variable domain, in which reference TRBV2 and TRBJ1-1 provide the parts outside the CDR3, is EPEVTQTPSHQVTQMGQEVILRCVPISNHLYFYWYRQILGQKVEFLVSFYNNEISEKSEIFDDQFSVERPDGSNFTLKIRSTKLEDSAMYFCASGEGGITEAFFGQGTRLTVV.

The gene calls are TRBV18 and TRBJ1-1, with D maybe TRBD1 (5 bases). Per germline, CDR1 KGHSH and CDR2 LQKENI. V lost 2 bases, J lost 1 base, and 11 bases lay in between. The CDR3 runs 15 residues. CDR3 residues: CASSPGLTENTEAFF. The CDR3 region has the DNA TGTGCCAGCTCACCAGGATTGACAGAGAACACTGAAGCTTTCTTT.

This chain links TRBV27 with TRBJ2-3; maybe TRBD1 (6 bases). CDR3 size: 13 residues. With 0 bases removed from V and 5 bases from J, the gap between germline ends came to 6 bases. Germline V gene lookup returns CDR1 MNHEY and CDR2 SMNVEV (reference sequence). The CDR3 bases are TGTGCCAGCAGTTTATCAGGGGGAGATACGCAGTATTTT. It is translated as CASSLSGGDTQYF.

This clone came up once. The CDR3 DNA reads as TGTGCCAGCAGCCAAGGGGGACAGTTCTATGGCTACACCTTC. Amino acid sequence: CASSQGGQFYGYTF. The chain recombines TRBV16 with TRBJ1-2; 7 bases are a match to TRBD1. The CDR3 spans 14 residues. Trimming took 2 bases from V and 4 from J; bases not matched to a gene: 4. CDR1 and CDR2 (germline): KGHSY, FQNENV.

The chain joins TRBV27 to TRBJ2-7; TRBD1 is a possible D gene (5 bases). Germline loops: CDR1 MNHEY, CDR2 SMNVEV (reference sequence). Trimming cost V 4 bases and J 4 bases, with 14 bases left between them. This CDR3 comprises 14 residues. CDR3 nucleotides: TGTGCCAGCAGTTACCAGTCCAAGGGGTACGAGCAGTACTTC. Protein: CASSYQSKGYEQYF.

The chain has TRBV6-1 and TRBJ2-2; 7 bases match TRBD2. This CDR3 contains 16 residues. Germline CDR1 MNHNS, CDR2 SASEGT. The junction had 9 bases not matched to a gene; V was cut back by 4 bases and J by 4 bases. CDR3 sequence reads: CASSGLSSGGTGELFF. DNA of the CDR3: TGTGCCAGCAGTGGACTTTCTAGCGGAGGCACCGGGGAGCTGTTTTTT.

The rearrangement uses TRBV2 and TRBJ2-7; D call uncertain. The germline V and J ends were trimmed by 2 bases and 11 bases, with 13 bases remaining between them. The CDR3 runs 12 residues. The V gene's germline CDR1 is SNHLY and CDR2 FYNNEI. This chain's CDR3 is CASSELGPVKYF. CDR3 bases: TGTGCCAGCAGTGAACTAGGCCCCGTTAAGTACTTC.

The J gene is TRBJ1-5, the V gene TRBV19; 8 nucleotides match TRBD1. The CDR3 contains 15 residues. V lost 3 bases to trimming and J lost 7 bases; unmatched junction nucleotides: 8. Germline CDR1 LNHDA, CDR2 SQIVND (reference sequence). CDR3 region: CASSILTGEGQPQHF. The CDR3 coding sequence is TGTGCCAGTAGTATTCTGACAGGGGAAGGACAGCCCCAGCATTTT.

In nucleotides, the CDR3 is TGTGCCAGCAGCTCAGGACGGGGGGCGGGGGAGACCCAGTACTTC. Translation: CASSSGRGAGETQYF. The chain is built from TRBV7-3 and TRBJ2-5; D perhaps matches TRBD2 (7 bases). V lost 4 bases and J 5 bases, leaving 17 bases between the germline ends. The CDR3 totals 15 residues. CDR1 SGHTA and CDR2 FQGTGA come from the germline V gene.

The chain employs TRBV19 and TRBJ2-1; the match to TRBD1 covers 11 bases. With V trimmed by 5 bases and J by 11 bases, 11 bases remained unmatched. The CDR3 spans 15 residues. Germline V CDR1 and CDR2: LNHDA, SQIVND (reference sequence). The DNA of the CDR3 is TGTGCCAGTAGTCCCGGGACAGGGGGGGTGGGCCAGCAGTTCTTC. It codes for CASSPGTGGVGQQFF.

The chain carries TRBV2 and TRBJ2-5, with D hard to call. The ends were cut back, 5 bases at V and 1 base at J, with 5 bases in the middle. Per the germline V gene, CDR1 is SNHLY and CDR2 is FYNNEI. The CDR3 has 12 residues. In nucleotides, the CDR3 is TGTGCCAGCAGTCGGAGCCAAGAGACCCAGTACTTC. Protein: CASSRSQETQYF. The full variable domain, rest sourced from reference TRBV2 and TRBJ2-5, is EPEVTQTPSHQVTQMGQEVILRCVPISNHLYFYWYRQILGQKVEFLVSFYNNEISEKSEIFDDQFSVERPDGSNFTLKIRSTKLEDSAMYFCASSRSQETQYFGPGTRLLVL.

V is TRBV18 and J is TRBJ2-6; 9 bases fit TRBD2. This CDR3 is 20 amino acids long. Trimming took 5 bases from V and 0 from J; bases not matched to a gene: 14. Germline V lookup: CDR1 KGHSH, CDR2 LQKENI. The CDR3 DNA is TGTGCCAGCTCATCGCTAGCGGGGTCCCCAGGGGGCTCTGGGGCCAACGTCCTGACTTTC. Residues: CASSSLAGSPGGSGANVLTF.

This clone showed up just once. The chain links TRBV4-2 to TRBJ1-2; weak D call: TRBD1 (6 bases). V lost 0 bases and J lost 3, with 8 bases in between. This CDR3 contains 14 residues. Germline V gene lookup returns CDR1 LGHNA and CDR2 YNFKEQ. In DNA form, the CDR3 reads TGTGCCAGCAGCCAAGAGGGGGCAGACTATGGCTACACCTTC. Translation gives CASSQEGADYGYTF.

This CDR3 reads CASTTVSGANVLTF. CDR3 DNA: TGTGCCAGCACCACTGTATCTGGGGCCAACGTCCTGACTTTC. V is TRBV7-2 and J is TRBJ2-6; D gene uncertain. Germline V gene sequence: CDR1 SGHTA, CDR2 FQGNSA. Deletions cut 7 bases from V and 1 base from J, with 8 bases between. The CDR3 consists of 14 residues. Using reference TRBV7-2 and TRBJ2-6 for the parts outside the CDR3, the full variable domain is GAGVSQSPSNKVTEKGKDVELRCDPISGHTALYWYRQSLGQGLEFLIYFQGNSAPDKSGLPSDRFSAERTGGSVSTLTIQRTQQEDSAVYLCASTTVSGANVLTFGAGSRLTVL.

CDR3 region: CASSESVLGQGADTQYF. DNA for the CDR3: TGTGCCAGCAGTGAAAGCGTTCTGGGACAGGGGGCAGATACGCAGTATTTT. The chain carries TRBV6-4 and TRBJ2-3; 11 bases align to TRBD1. The CDR3 consists of 17 residues. With V trimmed by 3 bases and J by 4 bases, 9 bases remained unmatched. CDR1 and CDR2 from the germline V gene are MRHNA and SNTAGT.

The V call is TRBV7-3, the J call TRBJ2-1; weak D call: TRBD2 (7 bases). This CDR3 has 16 residues. Germline V CDR1 and CDR2: SGHTA, FQGTGA. V was clipped by 1 base and J by 5 bases, with 15 bases between them. The CDR3 DNA sequence: TGTGCCAGCAGCTTAAATTCCGCGGGGGCCGACAATGAGCAGTTCTTC. Translated: CASSLNSAGADNEQFF.